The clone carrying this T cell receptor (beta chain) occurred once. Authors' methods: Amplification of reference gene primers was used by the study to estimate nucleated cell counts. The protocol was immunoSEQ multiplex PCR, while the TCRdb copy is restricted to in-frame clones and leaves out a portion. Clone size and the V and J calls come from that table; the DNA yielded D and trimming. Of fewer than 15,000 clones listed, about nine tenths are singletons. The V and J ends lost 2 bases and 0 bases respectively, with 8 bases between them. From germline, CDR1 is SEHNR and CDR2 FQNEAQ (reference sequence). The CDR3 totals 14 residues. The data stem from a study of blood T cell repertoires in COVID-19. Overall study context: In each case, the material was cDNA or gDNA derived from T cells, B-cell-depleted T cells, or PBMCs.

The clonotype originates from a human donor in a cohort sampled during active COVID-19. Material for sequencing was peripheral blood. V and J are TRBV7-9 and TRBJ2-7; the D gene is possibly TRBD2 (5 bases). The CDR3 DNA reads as TGTGCCAGCAGCTTAACGGGGAGCTCCTACGAGCAGTACTTC. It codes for CASSLTGSSYEQYF.